A single TCR beta chain is shown here with its context. Its antigen is not identified. As the CDR3 is not closed by the conserved phenylalanine or tryptophan, this likely results from a read error. Germline assignment: CDR1 LGHNA and CDR2 YNFKEQ. The V end was cut by 0 bases, the J end by 0 bases, with 15 bases between. This CDR3 is 17 amino acids long. Libraries were prepared by immunoSEQ multiplex PCR; TCRdb keeps only in-frame clonotypes and omits some of them. This sample has about 14,000 clones, with 80% to 95% found just once. This sample is drawn from a study of OX40 agonist ivuxolimab in advanced cancers. The study, taken as a whole, reports: Antigen specificity was not determined for the expanded peripheral T cells.

The rearrangement uses TRBV4-2 and TRBJ2-7; D not resolved. Specimen: CD4+ or CD8+ T cells sorted from blood, collected in a trial of the OX40 agonist ivuxolimab. This TCR came from an adult with an advanced solid tumor such as melanoma, head and neck, liver or kidney cancer. DNA for the CDR3: TGTGCCAGCAGCCAAGATAACGGCCAACTTTTCTCCTACGAGCAGTACCTC. Its translation is CASSQDNGQLFSYEQYL.